The next 31 T cell receptor beta chains were all read from a single sample in a study of blood T cell repertoires in COVID-19 (TCRdb year 2020). Library preparation used the immunoSEQ multiplex PCR assay. TCRdb mirrors the immuneACCESS table, restricted to in-frame sequences. Some clones are absent from its copies; in checked studies, under half trace to an unresolved V gene, and the reason for the others is unknown. The table for this sample lists roughly 280,000 clones; roughly nine tenths of them were counted only once. The biggest ten clones account for 2% to 2.5% of the sample. Material for sequencing was peripheral blood. Receptor source: a woman between 50 and 59 years old who had recovered from COVID-19.

The J gene is TRBJ1-5, the V gene TRBV2, with unresolved D. The CDR3 sequence is 15 residues long. The ends were cut back, 8 bases at V and 2 bases at J, with 16 bases in the middle. The germline V gene has CDR1 SNHLY and CDR2 FYNNEI. DNA of the CDR3: TGTGCCAGCCGCTCGACGGGAGCCCGCAATCAGCCCCAGCATTTT. This encodes CASRSTGARNQPQHF.

V usage is TRBV18 and J usage is TRBJ2-2; 7 bases are shared with TRBD1. The germline V gene has CDR1 KGHSH and CDR2 LQKENI. The CDR3 loop spans 16 amino acids. V lost 0 bases to trimming and J lost 3 bases; unmatched junction nucleotides: 4. The CDR3 protein is CASSPPRGRDTGELFF. The CDR3 DNA sequence: TGTGCCAGCTCACCACCGAGGGGGCGCGACACCGGGGAGCTGTTTTTT.

This clone was counted only a few times. The rearrangement joins TRBV6-5 to TRBJ2-7; TRBD2 agrees at 7 bases. The CDR3 extends over 11 amino acids. Germline loops: CDR1 MNHEY, CDR2 SVGAGI. The trim removed 7 bases at V and 7 bases at J, leaving 4 bases unmatched. In nucleotides, the CDR3 is TGTGCCAGCACCTTCGGGAGGGAGCAGTACTTC. Residues: CASTFGREQYF.

CDR3 DNA sequence: TGTGCCAGCAGTTACTCGAAGGAAGGACTACTCCCCTCTGGGGCCAACGTCCTGACTTTC. Encoded protein: CASSYSKEGLLPSGANVLTF. The chain uses TRBV6-2 or TRBV6-3 and TRBJ2-6, with D perhaps TRBD2 (6 bases). Germline lookup yields CDR1 MNHEY and CDR2 SVGEGT. With 0 bases removed from V and 0 bases from J, the gap between germline ends came to 18 bases. CDR3 size: 20 residues.

This chain connects TRBV4-3 to TRBJ1-1; D unresolved. The CDR3 runs 15 residues. Germline assignment: CDR1 LGHNA and CDR2 YSLEER. V lost 1 base, J lost 3 bases, and 12 bases lay in between. The CDR3 DNA follows: TGCGCCAGCAGCCAAGGAAGCGCGGGCGACACTGAAGCTTTCTTT. Protein product: CASSQGSAGDTEAFF.

This clone has a handful of counts. This rearrangement joins TRBV19 to TRBJ1-1; D is perhaps TRBD1 (6 bases). Trimming shortened V by 3 bases and J by 4 bases, and 15 bases separated the two germline ends. There are 15 residues in the CDR3. CDR1 and CDR2 (germline): LNHDA, SQIVND (reference sequence). This CDR3 is CASSMTGSASTEAFF. For the CDR3, the DNA is TGTGCCAGTAGTATGACAGGTTCCGCTTCCACTGAAGCTTTCTTT.

This clone occurred a few times. The chain links TRBV7-2 to TRBJ1-2; D is possibly TRBD1 (5 bases). Germline assignment: CDR1 SGHTA and CDR2 FQGNSA. The ends were cut back, 5 bases at V and 3 bases at J, with 7 bases in the middle. This CDR3 has 12 amino acids. CDR3 nucleotide sequence: TGTGCCAGCAGCACACAGGACTATGGCTACACCTTC. Translated: CASSTQDYGYTF.

Comment on this clone: Other DNA sequences in this specimen translate into the identical CDR3. V and J are TRBV7-3 and TRBJ1-1; no reliable D call. Per the germline V gene, CDR1 is SGHTA and CDR2 is FQGTGA. Trimming took 0 bases from V and 1 from J, leaving 6 bases between them. The CDR3 loop spans 14 amino acids. The CDR3 DNA follows: TGTGCCAGCAGCTTAACTGGGCCGAACACTGAAGCTTTCTTT. Its translation is CASSLTGPNTEAFF. Complete variable domain (other parts from reference TRBV7-3 and TRBJ1-1): GAGVSQTPSNKVTEKGKYVELRCDPISGHTALYWYRQSLGQGPEFLIYFQGTGAADDSGLPNDRFFAVRPEGSVSTLKIQRTERGDSAVYLCASSLTGPNTEAFFGQGTRLTVV.

This clone was counted once. The genes are TRBV5-1 and TRBJ2-5; 8 positions match TRBD2. From germline, CDR1 is SGHRS and CDR2 YFSETQ. The CDR3 runs 16 residues. Germline trimming cut 2 bases from V and 1 base from J; bases unmatched to any gene: 7. CDR3 sequence: CASSFRGGGSQETQYF. The DNA of the CDR3 is TGCGCCAGCAGCTTTCGTGGCGGGGGGAGCCAAGAGACCCAGTACTTC.

V gene TRBV19 combines with J gene TRBJ2-7, with 9 bases identical to TRBD1. V shed 4 bases, J shed 5 bases, and the junction held 6 bases outside the gene matches. Germline V CDR1 and CDR2: LNHDA, SQIVND (reference sequence). The CDR3 runs 14 residues. CDR3 DNA sequence: TGTGCCAGTAGTACACGGACAGGGGCGCACGAGCAGTACTTC. Residues: CASSTRTGAHEQYF.

This clone is a singleton in its sample. This chain uses TRBV5-6 with TRBJ1-6; 10 bases match TRBD1. Per germline, CDR1 SGHDT and CDR2 YYEEEE. The CDR3 runs 13 residues. Here the CDR3 reads CATGGTPNSPLHF. The CDR3 DNA reads TGTGCGACAGGGGGCACCCCGAATTCACCCCTCCACTTT.

The chain employs TRBV29-1 and TRBJ1-1; 7 nucleotides align to TRBD1. This CDR3 is 13 amino acids long. After removal of 5 bases from V and 4 bases from J, the junction contained 7 bases not matched to a gene. Germline V CDR1 and CDR2: SQVTM, ANQGSEA. The CDR3 coding sequence is TGCAGCGTTTCGACAGGGTTGGGCACTGAAGCTTTCTTT. Translated, it gives CSVSTGLGTEAFF.

The rearrangement uses TRBV10-3 and TRBJ2-7, with D unresolved. Trimming cost V 6 bases and J 0 bases, with 12 bases left between them. The CDR3 covers 14 residues. Germline lookup yields CDR1 ENHRY and CDR2 SYGVKD. The CDR3 protein is CAIRLTPSSYEQYF. The CDR3 bases are TGTGCCATCAGGCTGACTCCCTCCTCCTACGAGCAGTACTTC.

DNA for the CDR3: TGTGCCAGCAGCTTTCGACCCCACAGGGGGCCGGGGGGTGAGCAGTTCTTC. Translating gives CASSFRPHRGPGGEQFF. This chain uses TRBV9 with TRBJ2-1; 9 nucleotides align to TRBD1. With V trimmed by 4 bases and J by 9 bases, 17 bases remained unmatched. The CDR3 has 17 residues. The germline gives CDR1 SGDLS, CDR2 YYNGEE.

The chain's CDR3 is CASSEQGTVNQPQHF. The CDR3 bases are TGTGCCAGCAGTGAACAAGGGACAGTGAATCAGCCCCAGCATTTT. The chain recombines TRBV6-1 with TRBJ1-5; 7 bases are a match to TRBD1. The CDR3 spans 15 residues. J lost 4 bases, V lost 2 bases, and 5 bases had no gene match. Per germline, CDR1 MNHNS and CDR2 SASEGT.

The chain has TRBV7-9 and TRBJ1-2; TRBD1 matches at 7 bases. The germline gives CDR1 SEHNR, CDR2 FQNEAQ (reference sequence). The CDR3 sequence is 14 residues long. Unmatched junction bases numbered 9, after V lost 7 bases and J lost 4 bases. In DNA, the CDR3 is TGTGCCAGCACCGAGACAGGGTCGCTCTATGGCTACACCTTC. This encodes CASTETGSLYGYTF.

The rearrangement uses TRBV6-5 and TRBJ2-3; D perhaps matches TRBD2 (5 bases). The V end was cut by 6 bases, the J end by 6 bases, with 10 bases between. CDR3 length: 12 residues. Germline assignment: CDR1 MNHEY and CDR2 SVGAGI. The CDR3 coding sequence is TGTGCCAGCAGACAAGGAGGTGATACGCAGTATTTT. Protein: CASRQGGDTQYF.

This chain joins TRBV6-1 and TRBJ1-2; no clear D. The V end lost 0 bases, the J end lost 2 bases, and 7 bases lay between the germline ends. The CDR3 sequence is 14 residues long. Germline values: CDR1 MNHNS, CDR2 SASEGT. The CDR3 is CASSEAGGNYGYTF. CDR3 DNA sequence: TGTGCCAGCAGTGAAGCAGGCGGAAACTATGGCTACACCTTC.

The chain combines TRBV10-3 with TRBJ2-7, with 7 nucleotides matching TRBD2. The germline V gene has CDR1 ENHRY and CDR2 SYGVKD. V gave up 0 bases and J gave up 0 bases; unmatched junction bases: 8. This CDR3 is built from 17 residues. CDR3 sequence: CAISESRQSGDSYEQYF. The CDR3 DNA reads TGTGCCATCAGTGAGTCGAGGCAAAGCGGGGACTCCTACGAGCAGTACTTC.

This clone was counted many times. As DNA, the CDR3 is TGTGCCAGCAGGCAGGGAAGGAATAGAGCTAATGAAAAACTGTTTTTT. Translation gives CASRQGRNRANEKLFF. The chain links TRBV7-2 to TRBJ1-4, with D possibly matching TRBD1 (5 bases). This CDR3 has 16 residues. Germline loops: CDR1 SGHTA, CDR2 FQGNSA. V gave up 6 bases and J gave up 3 bases, with 17 bases separating them.

The rearrangement joins TRBV5-1 to TRBJ2-7; TRBD1 matches at 11 bases. V dropped 0 bases and J dropped 3; count of bases not matched to a gene: 2. CDR1 and CDR2 from the germline V gene are SGHRS and YFSETQ. The CDR3 contains 15 residues. The CDR3 spells CASSLGGTGGYEQYF. The CDR3 nucleotides read TGCGCCAGCAGCTTGGGTGGGACAGGGGGCTACGAGCAGTACTTC.

The chain recombines TRBV20-1 with TRBJ1-1; no clear D gene. V lost 3 bases to trimming and J lost 0 bases, with 17 bases between them. CDR3 length: 16 amino acids. Germline lookup yields CDR1 DFQATT and CDR2 SNEGSKA (reference sequence). CDR3 sequence (DNA): TGCAGTGCTAGTAAGGGTGTTAAGCGGGTGAACACTGAAGCTTTCTTT. It specifies CSASKGVKRVNTEAFF.

The chain employs TRBV5-1 and TRBJ1-1; no definite D call. The CDR3 sequence is 14 residues long. Germline V gene lookup returns CDR1 SGHRS and CDR2 YFSETQ. V lost 4 bases to trimming and J lost 1 base, with 11 bases between them. As DNA, the CDR3 is TGCGCCAGCAGCGGCTTCCTCCCGAACACTGAAGCTTTCTTT. Translating gives CASSGFLPNTEAFF.

The rearrangement links TRBV4-2 to TRBJ1-2; the D is unclear. Germline values: CDR1 LGHNA, CDR2 YNFKEQ. Trimming removed 4 bases from V and 1 base from J, with 10 bases in between. The CDR3 spans 14 residues. The CDR3 protein is CASSPLGGNYGYTF. CDR3 DNA sequence: TGTGCCAGCAGCCCCTTAGGCGGTAACTATGGCTACACCTTC.

This clone was detected once. CDR3: CASSPGRGAANEKLFF. CDR3 bases: TGTGCCAGCTCCCCCGGACGGGGGGCGGCTAATGAAAAACTGTTTTTT. The V and J genes are TRBV18 and TRBJ1-4, with D possibly TRBD1 on 6 matching bases. V lost 6 bases, J lost 3 bases, and 17 bases lay in between. The CDR3 extends over 16 amino acids. Germline V gene data show CDR1 as KGHSH and CDR2 as LQKENI.

The rearrangement joins TRBV7-2 to TRBJ1-5; 7 bases map to TRBD1. This CDR3 has 14 residues. The germline V gene encodes CDR1 SGHTA and CDR2 FQGNSA. Trimming removed 5 bases from V and 5 bases from J; junction bases left unmatched: 6. The CDR3 loop reads CASSLRQGHQPQHF. The CDR3 bases are TGTGCCAGCAGCCTACGACAGGGACATCAGCCCCAGCATTTT.

This clone was observed a single time. The chain joins TRBV6-6 to TRBJ2-7, with 9 bases matching TRBD1. Trimming took 5 bases from V and 3 from J; bases not matched to a gene: 11. Germline lookup yields CDR1 MNHNY and CDR2 SVGAGI (reference sequence). This CDR3 comprises 16 residues. CDR3 sequence: CASSLNLGQGFYEQYF. The CDR3, as DNA: TGTGCCAGCAGTCTGAACCTGGGACAGGGTTTCTACGAGCAGTACTTC.

The rearrangement joins TRBV27 to TRBJ2-1, with 13 bases lining up with TRBD2. J was trimmed by 8 bases and V by 5 bases; bases with no gene match: 9. The germline V gene has CDR1 MNHEY and CDR2 SMNVEV (reference sequence). CDR3 size: 16 residues. This chain's CDR3 is CASSPRTSGRADEQFF. The DNA of the CDR3 is TGTGCCAGCAGTCCCCGTACTAGCGGGAGGGCCGATGAGCAGTTCTTC.

The chain carries TRBV7-2 and TRBJ1-2, with D possibly matching TRBD1 (6 bases). CDR1 and CDR2 from the germline V gene are SGHTA and FQGNSA. The CDR3 has 15 amino acids. V dropped 2 bases and J dropped 6 bases, with 16 bases sitting between them. DNA of the CDR3: TGTGCCAGCAGCTTACTCGAAACAGGGAGTCATGGCTACACCTTC. This encodes CASSLLETGSHGYTF. The whole variable domain, filled in from reference TRBV7-2 and TRBJ1-2, reads GAGVSQSPSNKVTEKGKDVELRCDPISGHTALYWYRQSLGQGLEFLIYFQGNSAPDKSGLPSDRFSAERTGGSVSTLTIQRTQQEDSAVYLCASSLLETGSHGYTFGSGTRLTVV.

This clone came up once. The V and J genes are TRBV10-3 and TRBJ2-1, with 14 positions matching TRBD2. The CDR3 loop spans 14 amino acids. V was clipped by 6 bases and J by 7 bases; unmatched bases: 2. Germline lookup yields CDR1 ENHRY and CDR2 SYGVKD. The CDR3 loop reads CAIRGLAGVNEQFF. The CDR3 nucleotides are TGTGCCATCAGGGGACTAGCGGGAGTAAATGAGCAGTTCTTC.

The rearrangement links TRBV29-1 to TRBJ1-1, with D tentatively TRBD1 (5 bases). V lost 3 bases and J 0 bases, leaving 14 bases between the germline ends. The germline CDR1 and CDR2 sequences are SQVTM and ANQGSEA. The CDR3 is 15 amino acids. CDR3: CSVEGYQGVNTEAFF. CDR3 DNA: TGCAGCGTTGAGGGGTATCAAGGGGTGAACACTGAAGCTTTCTTT.